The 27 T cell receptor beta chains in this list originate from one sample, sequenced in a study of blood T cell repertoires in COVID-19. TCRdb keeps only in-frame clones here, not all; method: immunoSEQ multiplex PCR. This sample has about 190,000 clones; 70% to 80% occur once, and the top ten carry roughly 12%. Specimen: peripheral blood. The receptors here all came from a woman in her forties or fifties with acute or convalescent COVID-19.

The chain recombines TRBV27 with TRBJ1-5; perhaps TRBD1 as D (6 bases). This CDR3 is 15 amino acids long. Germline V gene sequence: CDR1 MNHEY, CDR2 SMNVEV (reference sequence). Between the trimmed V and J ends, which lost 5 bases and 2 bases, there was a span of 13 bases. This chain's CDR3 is CASSPDRPGNQPQHF. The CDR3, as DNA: TGTGCCAGCAGTCCCGACAGGCCGGGCAATCAGCCCCAGCATTTT.

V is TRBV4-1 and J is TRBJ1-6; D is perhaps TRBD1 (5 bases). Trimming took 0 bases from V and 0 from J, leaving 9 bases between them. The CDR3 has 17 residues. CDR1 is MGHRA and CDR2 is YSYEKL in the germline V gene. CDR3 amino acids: CASSQDLGGSYNSPLHF. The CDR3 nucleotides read TGCGCCAGCAGCCAAGATTTGGGGGGCTCCTATAATTCACCCCTCCACTTT.

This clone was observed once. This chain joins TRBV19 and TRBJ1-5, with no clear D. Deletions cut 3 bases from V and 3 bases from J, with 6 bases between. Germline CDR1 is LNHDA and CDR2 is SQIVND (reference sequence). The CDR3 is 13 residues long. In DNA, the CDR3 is TGTGCCAGTAGTATTACAGTCAATCAGCCCCAGCATTTT. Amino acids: CASSITVNQPQHF. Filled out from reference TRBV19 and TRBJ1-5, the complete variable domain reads DGGITQSPKYLFRKEGQNVTLSCEQNLNHDAMYWYRQDPGQGLRLIYYSQIVNDFQKGDIAEGYSVSREKKESFPLTVTSAQKNPTAFYLCASSITVNQPQHFGDGTRLSIL.

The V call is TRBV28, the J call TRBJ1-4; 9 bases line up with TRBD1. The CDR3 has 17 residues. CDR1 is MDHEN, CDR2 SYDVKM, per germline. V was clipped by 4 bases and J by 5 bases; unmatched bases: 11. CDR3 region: CASSWTGAPSSNEKLFF. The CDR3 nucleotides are TGTGCCAGCAGTTGGACAGGGGCCCCCTCGTCGAATGAAAAACTGTTTTTT.

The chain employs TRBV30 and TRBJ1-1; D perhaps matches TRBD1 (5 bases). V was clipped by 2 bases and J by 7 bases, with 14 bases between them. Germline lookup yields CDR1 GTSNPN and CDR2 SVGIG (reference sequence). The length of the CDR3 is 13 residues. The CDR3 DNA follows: TGTGCCTGGAGTCCGGGAGGGACTCGTGAAGCTTTCTTT. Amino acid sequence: CAWSPGGTREAFF.

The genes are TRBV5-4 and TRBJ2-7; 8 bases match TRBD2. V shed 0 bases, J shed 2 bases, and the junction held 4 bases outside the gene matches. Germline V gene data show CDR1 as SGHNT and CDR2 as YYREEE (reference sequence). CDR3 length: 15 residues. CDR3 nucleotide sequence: TGTGCCAGCAGCTTGGAAACTAGCGGAGCCTACGAGCAGTACTTC. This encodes CASSLETSGAYEQYF.

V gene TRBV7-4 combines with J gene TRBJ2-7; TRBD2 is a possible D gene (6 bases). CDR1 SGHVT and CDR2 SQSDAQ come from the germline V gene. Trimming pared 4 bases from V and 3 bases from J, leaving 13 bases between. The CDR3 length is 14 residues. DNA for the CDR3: TGTGCCAGCAGCTCCCAGGGACTTATCTACGAGCAGTACTTC. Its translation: CASSSQGLIYEQYF. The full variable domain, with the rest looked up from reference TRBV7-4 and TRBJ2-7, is GAGVSQSPRYKVAKRGRDVALRCDSISGHVTLYWYRQTLGQGSEVLTYSQSDAQRDKSGRPSGRFSAERPERSVSTLKIQRTEQGDSAVYLCASSSQGLIYEQYFGPGTRLTVT.

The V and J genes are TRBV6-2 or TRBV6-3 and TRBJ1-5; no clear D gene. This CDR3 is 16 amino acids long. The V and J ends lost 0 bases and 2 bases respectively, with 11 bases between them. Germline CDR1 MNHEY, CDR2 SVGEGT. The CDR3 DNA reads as TGTGCCAGCAGTTACTCTCGGGGAGATGGCAATCAGCCCCAGCATTTT. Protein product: CASSYSRGDGNQPQHF.

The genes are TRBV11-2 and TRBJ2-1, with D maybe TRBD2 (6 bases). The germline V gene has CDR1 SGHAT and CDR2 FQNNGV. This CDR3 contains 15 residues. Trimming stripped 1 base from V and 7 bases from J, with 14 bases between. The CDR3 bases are TGTGCCAGCAGCTTAGTGGCGGGAATATGGAATGAGCAGTTCTTC. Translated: CASSLVAGIWNEQFF.

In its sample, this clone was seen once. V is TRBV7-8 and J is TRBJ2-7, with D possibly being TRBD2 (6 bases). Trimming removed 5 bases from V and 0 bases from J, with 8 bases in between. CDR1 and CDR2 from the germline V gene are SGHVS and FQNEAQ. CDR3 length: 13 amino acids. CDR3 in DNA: TGTGCCAGCAGCCCGGGACTCTCCTACGAGCAGTACTTC. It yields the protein CASSPGLSYEQYF.

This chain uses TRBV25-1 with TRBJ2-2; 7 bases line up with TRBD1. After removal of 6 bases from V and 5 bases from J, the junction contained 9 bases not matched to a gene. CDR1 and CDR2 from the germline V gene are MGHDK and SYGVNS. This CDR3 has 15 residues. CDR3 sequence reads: CASSTGVSGTGELFF. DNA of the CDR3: TGTGCCAGCAGCACAGGGGTCTCCGGGACCGGGGAGCTGTTTTTT.

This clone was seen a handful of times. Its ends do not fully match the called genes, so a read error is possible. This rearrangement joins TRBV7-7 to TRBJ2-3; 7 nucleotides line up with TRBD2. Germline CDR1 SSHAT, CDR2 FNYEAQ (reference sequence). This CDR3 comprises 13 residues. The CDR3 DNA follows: TGTGCTAGCAGCCCACACGGGGGGGATACGCAGTATTTT. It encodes CASSPHGGDTQYF.

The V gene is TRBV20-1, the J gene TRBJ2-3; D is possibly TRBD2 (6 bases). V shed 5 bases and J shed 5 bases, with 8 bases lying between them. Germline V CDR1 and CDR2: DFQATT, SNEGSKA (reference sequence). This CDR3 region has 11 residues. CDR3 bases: TGCAGTGCTGCTAGCGTAGATACGCAGTATTTT. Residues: CSAASVDTQYF.

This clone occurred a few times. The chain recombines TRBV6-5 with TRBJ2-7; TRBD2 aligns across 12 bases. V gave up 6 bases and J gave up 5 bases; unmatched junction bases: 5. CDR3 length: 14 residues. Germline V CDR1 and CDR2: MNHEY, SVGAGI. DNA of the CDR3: TGTGCCAGCAGGCTAGCGGGGGGGCTGAACGAGCAGTACTTC. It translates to CASRLAGGLNEQYF.

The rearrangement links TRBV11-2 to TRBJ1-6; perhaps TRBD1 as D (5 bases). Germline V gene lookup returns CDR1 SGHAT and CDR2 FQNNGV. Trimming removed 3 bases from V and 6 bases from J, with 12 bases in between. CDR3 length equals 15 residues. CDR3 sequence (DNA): TGTGCCAGCAGCTTGAGTGGCAGGGCTAATTCACCCCTCCACTTT. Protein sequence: CASSLSGRANSPLHF.

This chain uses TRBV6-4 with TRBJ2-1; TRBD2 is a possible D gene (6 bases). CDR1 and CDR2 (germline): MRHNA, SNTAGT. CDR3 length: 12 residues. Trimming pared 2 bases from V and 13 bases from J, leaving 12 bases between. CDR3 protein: CASSDGTARQFF. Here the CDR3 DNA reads TGTGCCAGCAGTGACGGGACTGCCCGCCAGTTCTTC.

The DNA of the CDR3 is TGTGCCAGCAGCGTTGACAGGGGGGACTACAATGAGCAGTTCTTC. Amino acids: CASSVDRGDYNEQFF. The V call is TRBV2, the J call TRBJ2-1; 9 nucleotides line up with TRBD1. This CDR3 contains 15 residues. Germline CDR1 and CDR2: SNHLY and FYNNEI. Trimming at V came to 6 bases and at J to 3 bases, leaving 6 bases not matched to a gene.

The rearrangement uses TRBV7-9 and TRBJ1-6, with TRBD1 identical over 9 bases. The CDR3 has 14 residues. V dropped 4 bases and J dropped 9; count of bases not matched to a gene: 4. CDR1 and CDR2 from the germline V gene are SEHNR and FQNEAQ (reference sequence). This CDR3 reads CASSSGTGSSPLHF. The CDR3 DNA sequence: TGTGCCAGCAGCTCCGGGACAGGGTCTTCACCCCTCCACTTT.

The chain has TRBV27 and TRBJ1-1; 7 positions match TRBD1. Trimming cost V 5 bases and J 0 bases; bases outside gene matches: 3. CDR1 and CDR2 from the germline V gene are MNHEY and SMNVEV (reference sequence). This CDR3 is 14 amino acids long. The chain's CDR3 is CASSRGQMNTEAFF. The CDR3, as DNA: TGTGCCAGCAGTCGGGGACAGATGAACACTGAAGCTTTCTTT.

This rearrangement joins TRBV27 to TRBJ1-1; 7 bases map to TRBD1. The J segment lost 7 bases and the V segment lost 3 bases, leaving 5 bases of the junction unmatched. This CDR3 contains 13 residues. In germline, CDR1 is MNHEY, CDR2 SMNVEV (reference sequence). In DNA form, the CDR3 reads TGTGCCAGCAGTTTTGACAGGGCTGGTGAAGCTTTCTTT. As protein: CASSFDRAGEAFF.

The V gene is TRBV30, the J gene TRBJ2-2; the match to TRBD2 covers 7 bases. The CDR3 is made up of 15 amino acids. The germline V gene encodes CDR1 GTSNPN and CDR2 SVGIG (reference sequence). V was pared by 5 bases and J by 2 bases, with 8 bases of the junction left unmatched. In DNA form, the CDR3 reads TGTGCCTGGGGGAGGGCTGGAATCAACACCGGGGAGCTGTTTTTT. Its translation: CAWGRAGINTGELFF. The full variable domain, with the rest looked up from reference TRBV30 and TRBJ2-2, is SQTIHQWPATLVQPVGSPLSLECTVEGTSNPNLYWYRQAAGRGLQLLFYSVGIGQISSEVPQNLSASRPQDRQFILSSKKLLLSDSGFYLCAWGRAGINTGELFFGEGSRLTVL.

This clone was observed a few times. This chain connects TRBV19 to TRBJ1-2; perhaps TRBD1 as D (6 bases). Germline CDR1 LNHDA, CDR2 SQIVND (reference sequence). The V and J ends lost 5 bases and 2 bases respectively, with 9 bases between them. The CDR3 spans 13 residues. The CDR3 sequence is CASSARGNYGYTF. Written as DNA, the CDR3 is TGTGCCAGTAGTGCCAGGGGAAACTATGGCTACACCTTC.

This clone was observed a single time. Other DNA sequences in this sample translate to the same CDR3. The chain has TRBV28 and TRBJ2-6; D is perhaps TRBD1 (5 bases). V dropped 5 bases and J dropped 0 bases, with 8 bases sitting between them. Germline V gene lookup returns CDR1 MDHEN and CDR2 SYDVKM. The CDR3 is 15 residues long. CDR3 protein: CASSPTGSGANVLTF. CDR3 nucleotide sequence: TGTGCCAGCAGTCCAACAGGCTCTGGGGCCAACGTCCTGACTTTC.

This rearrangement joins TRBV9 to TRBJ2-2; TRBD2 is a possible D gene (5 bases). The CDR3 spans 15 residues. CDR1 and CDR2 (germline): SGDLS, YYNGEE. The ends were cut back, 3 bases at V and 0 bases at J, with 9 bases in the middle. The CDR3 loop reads CASSATIPNTGELFF. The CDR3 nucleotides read TGTGCCAGCAGCGCGACTATTCCGAACACCGGGGAGCTGTTTTTT.

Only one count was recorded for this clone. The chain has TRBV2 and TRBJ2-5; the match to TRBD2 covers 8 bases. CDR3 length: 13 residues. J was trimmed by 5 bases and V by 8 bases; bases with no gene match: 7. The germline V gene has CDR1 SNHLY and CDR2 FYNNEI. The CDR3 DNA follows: TGTGCCAGCTTGAAGCGGGAGCGGGAGACCCAGTACTTC. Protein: CASLKRERETQYF.

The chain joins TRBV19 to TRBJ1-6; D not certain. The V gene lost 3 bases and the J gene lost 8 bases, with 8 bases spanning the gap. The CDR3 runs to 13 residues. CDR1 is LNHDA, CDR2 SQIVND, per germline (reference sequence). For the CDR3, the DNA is TGTGCCAGTAGTATGGCAGGATATTCACCCCTCCACTTT. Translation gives CASSMAGYSPLHF.

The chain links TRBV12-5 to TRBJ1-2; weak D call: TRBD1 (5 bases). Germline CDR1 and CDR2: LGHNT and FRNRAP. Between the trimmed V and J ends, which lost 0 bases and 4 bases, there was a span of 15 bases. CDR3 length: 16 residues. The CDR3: CASGLVNLGPFYGYTF. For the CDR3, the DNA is TGTGCTAGTGGTTTGGTTAACCTGGGGCCCTTCTATGGCTACACCTTC. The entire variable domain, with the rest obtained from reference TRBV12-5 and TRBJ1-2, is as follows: DARVTQTPRHKVTEMGQEVTMRCQPILGHNTVFWYRQTMMQGLELLAYFRNRAPLDDSGMPKDRFSAEMPDATLATLKIQPSEPRDSAVYFCASGLVNLGPFYGYTFGSGTRLTVV.